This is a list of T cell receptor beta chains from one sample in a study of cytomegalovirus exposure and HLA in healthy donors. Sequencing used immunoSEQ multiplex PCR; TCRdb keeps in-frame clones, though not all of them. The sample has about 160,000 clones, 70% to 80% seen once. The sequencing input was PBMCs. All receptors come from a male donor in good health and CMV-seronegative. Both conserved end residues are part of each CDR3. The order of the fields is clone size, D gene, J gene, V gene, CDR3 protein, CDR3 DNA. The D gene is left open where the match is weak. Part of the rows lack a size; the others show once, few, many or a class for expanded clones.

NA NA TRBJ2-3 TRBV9 CASSVATASTDTQYF TGTGCCAGCAGCGTAGCTACAGCTAGCACAGATACGCAGTATTTT
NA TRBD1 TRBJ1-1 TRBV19 CASSGQVMNTEAFF TGTGCCAGTAGCGGACAGGTAATGAACACTGAAGCTTTCTTT
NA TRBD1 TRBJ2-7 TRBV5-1 CASSGGQGISYEQYF TGCGCCAGCAGCGGAGGACAGGGGATCTCCTACGAGCAGTACTTC
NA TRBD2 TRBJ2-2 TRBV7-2 CASSLKGSGTPNTGELFF TGTGCCAGCAGCTTAAAGGGTAGCGGGACGCCGAACACCGGGGAGCTGTTTTTT
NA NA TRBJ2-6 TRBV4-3 CASSQDRGAGANVLTF TGCGCCAGCAGCCAAGATCGGGGAGCCGGGGCCAACGTCCTGACTTTC
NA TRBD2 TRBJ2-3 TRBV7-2 CASSILAGEGTQYF TGTGCCAGCAGCATACTAGCGGGAGAGGGCACGCAGTATTTT
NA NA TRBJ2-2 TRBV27 CASSLTLYTGELFF TGTGCCAGCAGTCTAACCTTATATACCGGGGAGCTGTTTTTT
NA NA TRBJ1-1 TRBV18 CASSPQGLGEAFF TGTGCCAGCTCACCACAGGGGCTCGGTGAAGCTTTCTTT
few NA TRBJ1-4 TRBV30 CAWSQGGLGEKLFF TGTGCCTGGAGTCAAGGGGGTTTGGGGGAAAAACTGTTTTTT
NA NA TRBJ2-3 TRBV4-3 CASSQDWHTDTQYF TGCGCCAGCAGCCAAGATTGGCACACAGATACGCAGTATTTT
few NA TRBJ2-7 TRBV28 CASSLAGRNYEQYF TGTGCCAGCAGTTTAGCGGGACGGAACTACGAGCAGTACTTC
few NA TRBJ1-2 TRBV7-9 CASSPVDGANYGYTF TGTGCCAGCAGCCCGGTTGATGGAGCTAACTATGGCTACACCTTC
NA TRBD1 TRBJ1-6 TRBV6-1 CASRTGGNSPLHF TGTGCCAGCCGGACAGGGGGCAATTCACCCCTCCACTTT
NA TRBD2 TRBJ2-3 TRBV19 CASSSPSGGSRTDTQYF TGTGCCAGTAGTTCACCTAGCGGGGGCTCCCGCACAGATACGCAGTATTTT
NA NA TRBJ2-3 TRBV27 CASSQRGYTDTQYF TGTGCCAGCAGTCAGAGGGGGTACACAGATACGCAGTATTTT
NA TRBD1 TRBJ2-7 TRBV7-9 CSSSLGPGQGKDEQYF TGTTCCAGCAGCTTAGGCCCGGGACAGGGGAAGGACGAGCAGTACTTC
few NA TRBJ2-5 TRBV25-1 CASSAFRGGETQYF TGTGCCAGCAGTGCATTCCGCGGGGGCGAGACCCAGTACTTC
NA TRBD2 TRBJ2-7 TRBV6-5 CASSYITGLAGREQYF TGTGCCAGCAGTTACATTACGGGACTAGCGGGCCGCGAGCAGTACTTC
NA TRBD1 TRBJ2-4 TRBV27 CASSTSGTEKNIQYF TGTGCCAGCAGTACCTCCGGGACAGAGAAAAACATTCAGTACTTC
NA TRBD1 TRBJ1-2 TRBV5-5 CASSLWDRGNGYTF TGTGCCAGCAGCTTGTGGGACAGGGGGAACGGCTACACCTTC
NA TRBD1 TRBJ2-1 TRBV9 CASSLQGVSYNEQFF TGTGCCAGCAGCCTACAGGGGGTTTCCTACAATGAGCAGTTCTTC
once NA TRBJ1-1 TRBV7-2 CASSFQLDTEAFF TGTGCCAGCAGCTTCCAGTTGGACACTGAAGCTTTCTTT
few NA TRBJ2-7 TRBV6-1 CASSEAAGGRYEQYF TGTGCCAGCAGTGAAGCAGCCGGGGGGCGGTACGAGCAGTACTTC
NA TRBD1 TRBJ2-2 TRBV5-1 CASTPGQGTGELFF TGCGCCAGCACCCCGGGACAGGGAACCGGGGAGCTGTTTTTT
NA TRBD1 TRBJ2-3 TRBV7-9 CASSSGQGRGDTQYF TGTGCCAGCAGCTCCGGACAGGGGAGGGGAGATACGCAGTATTTT
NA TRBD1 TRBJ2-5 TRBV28 CASSTAGTGIQETQYF TGTGCCAGCAGTACAGCCGGGACAGGTATCCAAGAGACCCAGTACTTC
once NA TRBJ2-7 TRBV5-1 CASSFSPTESSYEQYF TGCGCCAGCAGCTTTTCACCGACAGAAAGCTCCTACGAGCAGTACTTC
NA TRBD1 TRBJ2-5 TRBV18 CASSPQRQGQETQYF TGTGCCAGCTCACCACAAAGACAGGGCCAAGAGACCCAGTACTTC
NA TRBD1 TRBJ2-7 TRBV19 CASSDGQGSGEQYF TGTGCCAGTAGTGACGGACAGGGTTCGGGCGAGCAGTACTTC
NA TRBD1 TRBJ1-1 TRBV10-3 CATDRGVNTEAFF TGTGCCACAGACAGGGGGGTGAACACTGAAGCTTTCTTT
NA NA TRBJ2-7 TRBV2 CASSEAPGAYEQYF TGTGCCAGCAGTGAAGCCCCAGGGGCCTACGAGCAGTACTTC
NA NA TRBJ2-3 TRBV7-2 CASSLGADTQYF TGTGCCAGCAGCTTAGGAGCAGATACGCAGTATTTT
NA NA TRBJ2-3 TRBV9 CASSVGPSGTDTQYF TGTGCCAGCAGCGTAGGGCCCTCTGGCACAGATACGCAGTATTTT